The 20 T cell receptor beta chains presented below share a single source sample, sequenced in a study of CD8 T cells in ankylosing spondylitis. TCRdb re-analysed the 5' RACE reads in MiXCR, keeping a single row per CDR3 protein. The repertoire holds 250,000 to 300,000 distinct CDR3 sequences, approximately 20% seen once, with about 8.2% in the top ten. The sequencing sample was made of blood, either unsorted or a sorted T cell fraction (not recorded which). The receptors derive from a male donor with ankylosing spondylitis or in good health (not recorded which).

The rearrangement uses TRBV7-9 and TRBJ1-6; D is undetermined. V lost 1 base, J lost 7 bases, and 11 bases lay in between. CDR3 length: 15 residues. Looked up from germline, CDR1 is SEHNR and CDR2 is FQNEAQ (reference sequence). CDR3 sequence reads: CASSLVAGSNSPLHF. In DNA form, the CDR3 reads TGTGCCAGCAGCTTAGTGGCAGGATCGAATTCACCCCTCCACTTT.

This clonotype turned up a few times. The chain is built from TRBV2 and TRBJ1-2; D remains unclear. Trimming left V 6 bases short and J 0 bases short, with 8 bases between. This CDR3 is built from 13 residues. Germline V gene lookup returns CDR1 SNHLY and CDR2 FYNNEI. CDR3 amino acids: CASRDSSNYGYTF. The DNA of the CDR3 is TGTGCCAGCAGAGATAGCTCTAACTATGGCTACACCTTC.

This clonotype was detected only a few times. The V gene is TRBV12-3 or TRBV12-4, the J gene TRBJ2-3; TRBD1 might be the D (5 bases). The CDR3 runs 14 residues. Trimming cost V 5 bases and J 4 bases, with 13 bases left between them. The CDR3 sequence: CASSDRRGSDTQYF. The CDR3 nucleotides read TGTGCCAGCAGTGACAGAAGAGGTTCAGATACGCAGTATTTT.

The rearrangement joins TRBV6-5 to TRBJ2-1; no clear D gene. The V gene lost 3 bases and the J gene lost 4 bases, with 13 bases spanning the gap. The CDR3 contains 15 residues. Germline lookup yields CDR1 MNHEY and CDR2 SVGAGI. The CDR3 DNA sequence: TGTGCCAGCAGTTATCTCGCCCCCGAATACAATGAGCAGTTCTTC. Translated: CASSYLAPEYNEQFF.

This clonotype was counted ten times or more. The chain has TRBV3-1 and TRBJ2-7, with 7 bases matching TRBD1. The V and J ends lost 1 base and 12 bases, in that order; junction bases with no gene match: 6. The CDR3 has 12 residues. Germline values: CDR1 LGHDT, CDR2 YNNKEL (reference sequence). In DNA form, the CDR3 reads TGTGCCAGCAGCCAAGGAGACAGGGTATGGTACGTC. This sequence encodes CASSQGDRVWYV.

The table lists this clonotype with many counts. The rearrangement uses TRBV6-1 and TRBJ1-1; D remains ambiguous. This CDR3 contains 15 residues. The ends were cut back, 7 bases at V and 3 bases at J, with 18 bases in the middle. Per the germline V gene, CDR1 is MNHNS and CDR2 is SASEGT. Here the CDR3 reads CASTALAGADTEAFF. CDR3 bases: TGTGCCAGCACCGCTTTGGCAGGTGCGGACACTGAAGCTTTCTTT.

The table lists this clonotype with a few counts. The V gene is TRBV4-2, the J gene TRBJ1-1, with D unclear. CDR3 length: 14 residues. V lost 0 bases to trimming and J lost 1 base, with 6 bases between them. In germline, CDR1 is LGHNA, CDR2 YNFKEQ. In nucleotides, the CDR3 is TGTGCCAGCAGCCAAGATAACAGGAACACTGAAGCTTTCTTT. Its translation: CASSQDNRNTEAFF.

The CDR3 nucleotides read TGTGCCAGCTACGACGGACTAGCGGGCATGCCACTCTCCTACAATGAGCAGTTCTTC. It is translated as CASYDGLAGMPLSYNEQFF. The V call is TRBV27, the J call TRBJ2-1, with TRBD2 matching over 11 bases. The CDR3 is made up of 19 amino acids. Germline CDR1 and CDR2: MNHEY and SMNVEV (reference sequence). Trimming cost V 8 bases and J 0 bases; bases outside gene matches: 15.

The chain has TRBV12-3 or TRBV12-4 and TRBJ1-3; D is unresolved. This CDR3 comprises 16 residues. V was pared by 2 bases and J by 2 bases, with 13 bases between. CDR3 sequence: CASSLQPLGAGNTIYF. CDR3 DNA sequence: TGTGCCAGCAGTTTACAACCCTTGGGTGCTGGAAACACCATATATTTT.

This clonotype has more than one count but fewer than ten. The rearrangement joins TRBV14 to TRBJ1-4; possibly TRBD1 for D (5 bases). Trimming took 0 bases from V and 2 from J, leaving 10 bases between them. This CDR3 has 16 amino acids. The germline CDR1 and CDR2 sequences are SGHDN and FVKESK. DNA of the CDR3: TGTGCCAGCAGCCAAGATGGGGGAACTACTAATGAAAAACTGTTTTTT. Protein: CASSQDGGTTNEKLFF.

This clonotype has a count of ten or more. The chain carries TRBV10-3 and TRBJ2-1; D is unresolved. Germline CDR1 reads ENHRY; CDR2 reads SYGVKD. The CDR3 is made up of 12 amino acids. The ends were cut back, 2 bases at V and 2 bases at J, with 1 base in the middle. The CDR3 here is CAISEPYNEQFF. The CDR3 DNA follows: TGTGCCATCAGTGAGCCCTACAATGAGCAGTTCTTC.

There are a few counts of this clonotype. The rearrangement links TRBV28 to TRBJ2-7; TRBD1 matches 9 bases. V was clipped by 10 bases and J by 2 bases; unmatched bases: 6. The CDR3 is 13 amino acids. Germline CDR1 reads MDHEN; CDR2 reads SYDVKM. CDR3 nucleotides: TGTGCCACTGAGGACAGGGGTGCCTACGAGCAGTACGTC. Its protein is CATEDRGAYEQYV.

This clonotype appeared a few times. The gene calls are TRBV20-1 and TRBJ2-5; TRBD2 is a possible D gene (5 bases). The germline gives CDR1 DFQATT, CDR2 SNEGSKA (reference sequence). V was pared by 6 bases and J by 5 bases, with 19 bases between. CDR3 length: 14 amino acids. CDR3: CSAPPRDGSETQYF. The CDR3 bases are TGCAGTGCCCCTCCTCGGGATGGCTCGGAGACCCAGTACTTC.

This CDR3 reads CASSQPGQGAADTQYF. The CDR3 nucleotides are TGTGCCAGCAGCCAACCGGGGCAGGGGGCCGCAGATACGCAGTATTTT. The chain employs TRBV3-1 and TRBJ2-3; 8 nucleotides match TRBD1. V was clipped by 2 bases and J by 4 bases; unmatched bases: 8. Looked up from germline, CDR1 is LGHDT and CDR2 is YNNKEL (reference sequence). The CDR3 consists of 16 residues.

This clonotype was detected many times. This chain's CDR3 is CASSGQLNTEAFF. In nucleotides, the CDR3 is TGTGCCAGCAGCGGACAGTTGAACACTGAAGCTTTCTTT. The chain has TRBV12-3 or TRBV12-4 and TRBJ1-1; tentative D call: TRBD1 (6 bases). The CDR3 has 13 residues. V lost 6 bases to trimming and J lost 0 bases, with 8 bases between them.

The chain carries TRBV12-3 or TRBV12-4 and TRBJ1-1; D is uncertain. V was shortened by 1 base and J by 4 bases, with 13 bases between the two germline ends. The CDR3 extends over 15 amino acids. CDR3 amino acids: CASSLGSSWGTEAFF. The CDR3 DNA reads as TGTGCCAGCAGTTTAGGGTCGAGCTGGGGCACTGAAGCTTTCTTT.

There are many counts of this clonotype. This rearrangement joins TRBV29-1 to TRBJ1-5; the D gene is possibly TRBD1 (6 bases). V was pared by 4 bases and J by 6 bases, with 10 bases between. Germline V gene data show CDR1 as SQVTM and CDR2 as ANQGSEA. The CDR3 runs to 12 residues. CDR3 sequence (DNA): TGCAGCGTTGCAGGGGTGGGTCAGCCCCAGCATTTT. Amino acid sequence: CSVAGVGQPQHF.

Many counts were recorded for this clonotype. The chain has TRBV20-1 and TRBJ2-3; TRBD2 matches 10 bases. The junction had 17 bases not matched to a gene; V was cut back by 3 bases and J by 5 bases. Per germline, CDR1 DFQATT and CDR2 SNEGSKA (reference sequence). This CDR3 has 18 residues. The CDR3 loop reads CSASWSSGRITVGDTQYF. CDR3 bases: TGCAGTGCTAGTTGGTCTAGCGGGAGAATAACGGTGGGAGATACGCAGTATTTT.

The chain links TRBV15 to TRBJ2-2; D is perhaps TRBD1 or TRBD2 (5 bases each). CDR3 length: 14 amino acids. With 5 bases removed from V and 0 bases from J, the gap between germline ends came to 7 bases. Per the germline V gene, CDR1 is LNHNV and CDR2 is YYDKDF (reference sequence). CDR3 bases: TGTGCCACCAGCCGGGACCCGAACACCGGGGAGCTGTTTTTT. Translated: CATSRDPNTGELFF.

This clonotype showed up just a few times. The chain links TRBV3-1 to TRBJ2-3, with D perhaps assigned TRBD1 or TRBD2 (5 bases each). Deletions cut 0 bases from V and 4 bases from J, with 11 bases between. The CDR3 has 15 amino acids. Germline CDR1 is LGHDT and CDR2 is YNNKEL (reference sequence). Here the CDR3 reads CASSQDQGASDTQYF. CDR3 in DNA: TGTGCCAGCAGCCAAGATCAGGGAGCTTCAGATACGCAGTATTTT.